These T cell receptor beta chains were read from a single sample in a study of shared clonotypes between healthy human individuals. Produced via immunoSEQ multiplex PCR; TCRdb's table is partial and in-frame only. Altogether roughly 2.4 million clones are present, more than 90% being singletons, with the ten largest covering around 0.13%. Sequencing was performed on naive CD4+ T cells sorted from blood. The receptor set was obtained from a man between 18 and 35 years old in good health. Both conserved end residues are part of each CDR3. A D gene is named only where the DNA matches it firmly.

j_gene	d_gene	v_gene	CDR3aa
TRBJ2-1	-	TRBV2	CASRGPPSVEQFF
TRBJ1-2	TRBD1	TRBV9	CASSVDPSGQGENYGYTF
TRBJ1-2	-	TRBV2	CASSRDMLGYTF
TRBJ2-5	-	TRBV30	CAWSVVAKLQETQYF
TRBJ2-5	-	TRBV5-1	CASSLWGLVQETQYF
TRBJ1-4	-	TRBV18	CASSPRTVTTNEKLFF
TRBJ2-1	-	TRBV25-1	CASSESGYRGEQFF
TRBJ1-2	-	TRBV2	CASSEKPYGYTF
TRBJ2-5	TRBD2	TRBV30	CAWTSMQLAGGETQYF
TRBJ2-3	TRBD2	TRBV9	CASSFEAGYNTDTQYF
TRBJ2-1	TRBD1	TRBV5-1	CASGGQGGNEQFF
TRBJ2-1	TRBD1	TRBV6-6	CASRPTGGSFNEQFF
TRBJ1-5	-	TRBV9	CASSVDFNQPQHF
TRBJ2-4	TRBD2	TRBV5-1	CASSNGGGIRPKNIQYF
TRBJ2-5	TRBD2	TRBV30	CAWSRERTSGKQETQYF
TRBJ1-1	TRBD1	TRBV7-9	CASSLDRGNTEAFF
TRBJ1-1	-	TRBV9	CASSTHSGIGTEAFF
TRBJ2-1	-	TRBV5-1	CASSLSTNEQFF
TRBJ1-4	-	TRBV11-2	CASRSTGFSNEKLFF
TRBJ2-1	TRBD1	TRBV2	CASSAGQGYNEQFF
TRBJ2-1	TRBD2	TRBV5-4	CASSLELAGAYNEQFF
TRBJ2-1	-	TRBV4-3	CASSQVKISSYNEQFF
TRBJ2-2	TRBD2	TRBV11-3	CASSSGLAGGTNTGELFF
TRBJ1-2	-	TRBV28	CASSFGLKAGMVDGYTF
TRBJ2-7	-	TRBV28	CASSLSVRGQMDEGYF
TRBJ2-3	-	TRBV6-5	CASSTSDTQYF
TRBJ2-3	-	TRBV7-9	CASSWGDTQYF
TRBJ1-5	-	TRBV10-2	CASSVSGDQPQHF
TRBJ2-3	-	TRBV18	CASSPSGGTSDTQYF
TRBJ2-7	TRBD1	TRBV5-1	CASSRDRGLSYEQYF
TRBJ1-5	-	TRBV19	CATRTSGLGSNQPQHF
TRBJ2-1	-	TRBV4-1	CASSHPGPLGQFF
TRBJ2-7	-	TRBV5-1	CASTRGGDSYEQYF
TRBJ2-5	-	TRBV27	CASSLEGRETQYF
TRBJ1-6	TRBD1	TRBV5-6	CASSFDIGTGNSPLHF